Each of the 21 T cell receptor beta chains below was sequenced from the same sample in a study of blood T cells in healthy people across ages. A second PCR, run for about 7 to 12 cycles, used a sample-barcoded 5' primer plus a J-beta primer mix. One entry per CDR3 protein, called by TCRdb with MiXCR from the 5' RACE reads. The sample carries hundreds of thousands of distinct CDR3 sequences, around a fifth recorded once. Sequenced: blood. The origin of the receptors is a man aged 65 to 85 in good health.

V gene TRBV11-2 combines with J gene TRBJ2-7, with 9 bases aligning to TRBD1. CDR3 length equals 14 residues. The V gene's germline CDR1 is SGHAT and CDR2 FQNNGV. Trimming at V came to 1 base and at J to 7 bases, leaving 5 bases not matched to a gene. CDR3 DNA: TGTGCCAGCAGCTTAGCGGGACAGGGTTGGGAGCAGTACTTC. This encodes CASSLAGQGWEQYF.

This chain uses TRBV6-5 with TRBJ2-5; D gene uncertain. The CDR3 is made up of 15 amino acids. The ends were cut back, 0 bases at V and 5 bases at J, with 13 bases in the middle. The germline V gene encodes CDR1 MNHEY and CDR2 SVGAGI. CDR3 coding DNA: TGTGCCAGCAGTTACTCTCTTACGGCGCGGGAGACCCAGTACTTC. Its translation is CASSYSLTARETQYF.

This chain connects TRBV20-1 to TRBJ2-5; 9 bases match TRBD1. The germline V gene has CDR1 DFQATT and CDR2 SNEGSKA (reference sequence). The CDR3 has 14 residues. The junction had 6 bases not matched to a gene; V was cut back by 6 bases and J by 1 base. The CDR3 sequence: CSAPDRGGQETQYF. DNA of the CDR3: TGCAGTGCCCCGGACAGGGGAGGCCAAGAGACCCAGTACTTC.

The chain uses TRBV10-3 and TRBJ2-1, with 7 bases identical to TRBD1. Gene TRBJ2-5 matches the end of the DNA better, so the J call may be wrong. The germline CDR1 and CDR2 sequences are ENHRY and SYGVKD. This CDR3 is built from 14 residues. Here the CDR3 DNA reads TGTGCCATCAGACCTGGACAGGCCGAAGAGACCCAGTACTTC. This encodes CAIRPGQAEETQYF.

This chain connects TRBV27 to TRBJ2-5, with 7 positions matching TRBD1. Near its end, the DNA agrees better with TRBJ2-1, so the J call may be wrong. Germline lookup yields CDR1 MNHEY and CDR2 SMNVEV (reference sequence). The CDR3 runs to 12 residues. In DNA form, the CDR3 reads TGTGCCAGCAGTTTCAGGGGGACTGAGCAGTTCTTC. Encoded protein: CASSFRGTEQFF.

Comment on this clonotype: One junction end does not reproduce the germline sequence, and a read error may be involved. The rearrangement joins TRBV7-8 to TRBJ2-3; 11 nucleotides agree with TRBD2. CDR1 is SGHVS and CDR2 is FQNEAQ in the germline V gene. The CDR3 covers 16 residues. The CDR3 nucleotides read TGTGCCGGCAGCGTGCTCACTAGCGGGAGTGCAGATACGCGGTATTTT. This encodes CAGSVLTSGSADTRYF.

CDR3 residues: CASSESWGGNEQFF. The CDR3 region has the DNA TGTGCCAGCAGTGAATCATGGGGGGGCAATGAGCAGTTCTTC. This rearrangement joins TRBV6-1 to TRBJ2-5; 7 bases align to TRBD2. The tail of the sequence fits TRBJ2-1 better, so the J call may be wrong. The CDR3 loop spans 14 amino acids. Germline assignment: CDR1 MNHNS and CDR2 SASEGT.

J is TRBJ1-2 and V is TRBV5-5, with a tentative D call TRBD1 (6 bases). Germline CDR1 and CDR2: SGHKS and YYEKEE (reference sequence). V was clipped by 4 bases and J by 6 bases, with 22 bases between them. This CDR3 region has 16 residues. CDR3 nucleotides: TGTGCCAGCAGCGACCGGGGCAGGGGCCTTTTGGATGGCTACACCTTC. Translated: CASSDRGRGLLDGYTF. Using reference TRBV5-5 and TRBJ1-2 for the parts outside the CDR3, the full variable domain is DAGVTQSPTHLIKTRGQQVTLRCSPISGHKSVSWYQQVLGQGPQFIFQYYEKEERGRGNFPDRFSARQFPNYSSELNVNALLLGDSALYLCASSDRGRGLLDGYTFGSGTRLTVV.

With respect to this clonotype: A much larger clone sits a single nucleotide away, making a read error possible. This sequence joins TRBV4-1 and TRBJ1-2; no clear D gene. The CDR3 extends over 12 amino acids. CDR1 is MGHRA, CDR2 YSYEKL, per germline. The chain's CDR3 is CTSSQDNVGYTF. DNA for the CDR3: TGCACCAGCAGCCAAGATAATGTCGGCTACACCTTC.

The table lists this clonotype with many counts. The gene calls are TRBV12-3 or TRBV12-4 and TRBJ2-7; D remains ambiguous. The CDR3 extends over 12 amino acids. Trimming removed 1 base from V and 5 bases from J, with 6 bases in between. As DNA, the CDR3 is TGTGCCAGCAGTTTAGGGACGAACGAGCAGTACTTC. Translating gives CASSLGTNEQYF.

This clonotype was counted at least ten times. The rearrangement joins TRBV27 to TRBJ2-5; D unresolved. This CDR3 comprises 14 residues. CDR1 and CDR2 (germline): MNHEY, SMNVEV (reference sequence). V was shortened by 3 bases and J by 0 bases, with 8 bases between the two germline ends. Here the CDR3 reads CASSLRQHQETQYF. In nucleotides, the CDR3 is TGTGCCAGCAGTTTGAGGCAGCACCAAGAGACCCAGTACTTC.

This clonotype came up a few times. V is TRBV25-1 and J is TRBJ2-5, with 8 bases lining up with TRBD2. The CDR3 extends over 15 amino acids. From germline, CDR1 is MGHDK and CDR2 SYGVNS. J was trimmed by 3 bases and V by 4 bases; bases with no gene match: 7. CDR3: CASSAWSGREETQYF. CDR3 nucleotides: TGTGCCAGCAGTGCTTGGAGCGGGAGAGAAGAGACCCAGTACTTC. Combining the CDR3 with reference TRBV25-1 and TRBJ2-5 gives the whole variable domain EADIYQTPRYLVIGTGKKITLECSQTMGHDKMYWYQQDPGMELHLIHYSYGVNSTEKGDLSSESTVSRIRTEHFPLTLESARPSHTSQYLCASSAWSGREETQYFGPGTRLLVL.

The gene calls are TRBV27 and TRBJ2-6, with D possibly TRBD1 on 5 matching bases. CDR3 size: 16 residues. Germline CDR1 reads MNHEY; CDR2 reads SMNVEV (reference sequence). V lost 6 bases and J 1 base, leaving 13 bases between the germline ends. CDR3 in amino acids: CASRQGANSGANVLTF. CDR3 bases: TGTGCCAGCAGGCAGGGTGCAAATTCTGGGGCCAACGTCCTGACTTTC.

Many counts were recorded for this clonotype. The rearrangement uses TRBV12-3 or TRBV12-4 and TRBJ1-6, with 9 bases matching TRBD1. CDR3 length: 14 amino acids. With 5 bases clipped from V and 7 bases from J, the junction kept 3 bases outside the gene matches. DNA of the CDR3: TGTGCCAGCAGTCCAGGACAGGGGAATTCACCCCTCCACTTT. Protein: CASSPGQGNSPLHF.

This clonotype was observed a few times. The chain links TRBV27 to TRBJ1-2; D unresolved. The V gene lost 8 bases and the J gene lost 4 bases, with 11 bases spanning the gap. The germline V gene has CDR1 MNHEY and CDR2 SMNVEV (reference sequence). This CDR3 region has 12 residues. CDR3 region: CASPHFTYGYTF. The DNA of the CDR3 is TGTGCCAGCCCACATTTCACCTATGGCTACACCTTC.

The chain recombines TRBV2 with TRBJ2-3; D may be TRBD2 (6 bases). Germline values: CDR1 SNHLY, CDR2 FYNNEI. Trimming left V 6 bases short and J 2 bases short, with 15 bases between. The CDR3 length is 15 residues. CDR3 in amino acids: CASSQRDSYTDTQYF. The CDR3 bases are TGTGCCAGCAGCCAAAGGGACTCTTACACAGATACGCAGTATTTT. Looking up the rest from reference TRBV2 and TRBJ2-3 gives the full variable domain: EPEVTQTPSHQVTQMGQEVILRCVPISNHLYFYWYRQILGQKVEFLVSFYNNEISEKSEIFDDQFSVERPDGSNFTLKIRSTKLEDSAMYFCASSQRDSYTDTQYFGPGTRLTVL.

The rearrangement uses TRBV9 and TRBJ2-5, with D unclear. The germline V gene encodes CDR1 SGDLS and CDR2 YYNGEE. The CDR3 is made up of 15 amino acids. The V end lost 6 bases, the J end lost 0 bases, and 15 bases lay between the germline ends. The CDR3 nucleotides read TGTGCCAGCACAAAGACGGATTCGAACCAAGAGACCCAGTACTTC. Translated: CASTKTDSNQETQYF.

The V call is TRBV29-1, the J call TRBJ2-1; D gene unclear. The CDR3 is made up of 12 amino acids. The germline gives CDR1 SQVTM, CDR2 ANQGSEA. Deletions cut 7 bases from V and 4 bases from J, with 11 bases between. The CDR3 coding sequence is TGCAGCGCCTACGACCGTTACAATGAGCAGTTCTTC. This gives the protein CSAYDRYNEQFF.

The chain combines TRBV19 with TRBJ2-2, with TRBD1 matching 7 bases. Losses at the gene ends were 1 base for V and 3 bases for J; bases not matched to a gene: 2. This CDR3 has 15 residues. Germline loops: CDR1 LNHDA, CDR2 SQIVND (reference sequence). CDR3 coding DNA: TGTGCCAGTAGTATAGTTGGGACAGACACCGGGGAGCTGTTTTTT. Translated, it gives CASSIVGTDTGELFF. Variable domain in full (rest from reference TRBV19 and TRBJ2-2): DGGITQSPKYLFRKEGQNVTLSCEQNLNHDAMYWYRQDPGQGLRLIYYSQIVNDFQKGDIAEGYSVSREKKESFPLTVTSAQKNPTAFYLCASSIVGTDTGELFFGEGSRLTVL.

This clonotype was recorded many times. The genes are TRBV18 and TRBJ2-7, with 12 bases lining up with TRBD2. The junction had 2 bases not matched to a gene; V was cut back by 5 bases and J by 3 bases. The germline CDR1 and CDR2 sequences are KGHSH and LQKENI. The CDR3 is 14 amino acids. CDR3 sequence (DNA): TGTGCCAGCTCAAAGGGACTAGCGGGCTACGAGCAGTACTTC. This gives the protein CASSKGLAGYEQYF.

In this sample, this clonotype turned up a few times. The chain employs TRBV5-6 and TRBJ2-1; D tentatively fits TRBD1 or TRBD2 (5 bases each). The DNA end lines up better with TRBJ2-7; the J call may be wrong. This CDR3 comprises 14 residues. CDR1 and CDR2 (germline): SGHDT, YYEEEE. Here the CDR3 reads CASSLWWQGVEQYF. CDR3 in DNA: TGTGCCAGCAGCTTGTGGTGGCAGGGAGTCGAGCAGTACTTC.